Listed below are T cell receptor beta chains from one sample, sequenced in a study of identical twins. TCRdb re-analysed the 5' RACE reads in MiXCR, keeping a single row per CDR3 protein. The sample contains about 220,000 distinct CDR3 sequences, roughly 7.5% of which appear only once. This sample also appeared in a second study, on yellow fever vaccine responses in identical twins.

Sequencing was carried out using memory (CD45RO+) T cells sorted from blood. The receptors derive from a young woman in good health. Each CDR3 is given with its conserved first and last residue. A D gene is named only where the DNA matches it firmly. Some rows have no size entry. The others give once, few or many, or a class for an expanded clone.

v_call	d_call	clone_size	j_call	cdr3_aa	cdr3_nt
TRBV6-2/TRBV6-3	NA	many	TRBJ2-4	CASSSRQQKNIQYF	TGTGCCAGCAGTTCCCGACAGCAGAAAAACATTCAGTACTTC
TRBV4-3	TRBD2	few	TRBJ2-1	CASSRQLAGQKYNEQFF	TGCGCCAGCAGCCGACAACTAGCGGGCCAGAAATACAATGAGCAGTTCTTC
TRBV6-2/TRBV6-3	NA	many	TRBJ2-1	CASRSNRDGVESQFF	TGTGCCAGCAGGTCTAATAGGGACGGAGTGGAGTCCCAGTTCTTC
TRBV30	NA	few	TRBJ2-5	CAWSRHQETQYF	TGTGCCTGGAGTCGGCACCAAGAGACCCAGTACTTC
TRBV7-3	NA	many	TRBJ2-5	CASSLGSVGETQYF	TGTGCCAGCAGCTTAGGCAGCGTGGGAGAGACCCAGTACTTC
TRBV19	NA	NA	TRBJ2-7	CASSMGDLSSYEQYF	TGTGCCAGTAGTATGGGGGACCTGAGCTCCTACGAGCAGTACTTC
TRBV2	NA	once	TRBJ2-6	CASSEDLTGANVLTF	TGTGCCAGCAGCGAGGACTTAACTGGGGCCAACGTCCTGACTTTC
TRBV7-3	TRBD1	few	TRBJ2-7	CASSPRTGYEQYF	TGTGCCAGCAGCCCGCGGACAGGATACGAGCAGTACTTC
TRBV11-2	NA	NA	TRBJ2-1	CASRTIVGLSSYNEQFF	TGTGCCAGCAGAACTATCGTAGGGCTGAGCTCCTACAATGAGCAGTTCTTC
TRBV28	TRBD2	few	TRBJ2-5	CASSSPLQRGAQETQYF	TGTGCCAGCAGTAGTCCCCTTCAGCGGGGGGCCCAAGAGACCCAGTACTTC
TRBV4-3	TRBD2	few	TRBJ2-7	CASSQDLAREEYEQYF	TGCGCCAGCAGCCAAGATTTGGCGCGGGAGGAGTACGAGCAGTACTTC
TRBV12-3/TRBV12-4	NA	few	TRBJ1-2	CASAIDRNYGYTF	TGTGCCAGCGCCATAGACAGAAACTATGGCTACACCTTC
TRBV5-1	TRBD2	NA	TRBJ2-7	CASSLGGGENEQYF	TGCGCCAGCAGCTTGGGGGGAGGGGAAAACGAGCAGTACTTC
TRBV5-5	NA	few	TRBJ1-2	CASSLARGGNYGYTF	TGTGCCAGCAGCTTGGCAAGGGGTGGCAACTATGGCTACACCTTC
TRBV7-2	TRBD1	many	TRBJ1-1	CASSLARQGRGDLNTEAFF	TGTGCCAGCAGCTTAGCCCGACAGGGGAGAGGGGATTTGAACACTGAAGCTTTCTTT
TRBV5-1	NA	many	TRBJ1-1	CASSLEGQGWTEAFF	TGCGCCAGCAGCTTGGAGGGGCAGGGTTGGACTGAAGCTTTCTTT
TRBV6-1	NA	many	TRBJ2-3	CASSLRGTSTDTQYF	TGCGCCAGCAGCTTGAGAGGTACCAGCACAGATACGCAGTATTTT
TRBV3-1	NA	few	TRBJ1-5	CASSRGAPNQPQHF	TGTGCCAGCAGCCGGGGGGCCCCCAATCAGCCCCAGCATTTT
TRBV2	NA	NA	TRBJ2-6	CALSRGAGAISGANVLTF	TGTGCCCTCAGCCGAGGGGCAGGGGCGATCTCTGGGGCCAACGTCCTGACTTTC
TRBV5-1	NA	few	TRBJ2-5	CASSFTRVREETQYF	TGCGCCAGCAGCTTCACCCGGGTACGGGAAGAGACCCAGTACTTC
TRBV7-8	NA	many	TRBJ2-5	CASSHAGFVETQYF	TGTGCCAGCAGCCATGCCGGGTTTGTGGAGACCCAGTACTTC
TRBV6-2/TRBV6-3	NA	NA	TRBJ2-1	CASSYDPTSNEQFF	TGTGCCAGCAGTTACGACCCCACTTCTAATGAGCAGTTCTTC
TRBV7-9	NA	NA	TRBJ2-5	CASSLADQETQYF	TGTGCCAGCAGCTTAGCGGACCAAGAGACCCAGTACTTC
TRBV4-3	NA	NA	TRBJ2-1	CASSPLPPNNEQFF	TGCGCCAGCAGCCCCTTGCCCCCAAACAATGAGCAGTTCTTC
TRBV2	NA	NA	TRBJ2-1	CASNQIVYNEQFF	TGTGCCAGCAATCAAATAGTCTACAATGAGCAGTTCTTC
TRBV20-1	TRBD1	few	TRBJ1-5	CSASYRGVNQPQHF	TGCAGTGCCAGTTACAGGGGCGTCAATCAGCCCCAGCATTTT
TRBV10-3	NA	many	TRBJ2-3	CAISEGGASTDTQYF	TGTGCCATCAGTGAAGGGGGGGCCAGCACAGATACGCAGTATTTT
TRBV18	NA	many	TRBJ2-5	CASSPGYQETQYF	TGTGCCAGCTCACCAGGGTATCAAGAGACCCAGTACTTC
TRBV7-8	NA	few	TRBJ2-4	CASSLVGRNKNIQYF	TGTGCCAGCAGCTTAGTGGGGCGGAACAAAAACATTCAGTACTTC
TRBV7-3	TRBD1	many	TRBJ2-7	CASSRGQSSYEQYF	TGTGCCAGCAGCCGGGGACAGAGCTCCTACGAGCAGTACTTC
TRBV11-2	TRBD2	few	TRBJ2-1	CASSLERGSGSTLYNEQFF	TGTGCCAGCAGCTTAGAACGAGGCAGCGGGAGTACCCTGTACAATGAGCAGTTCTTC
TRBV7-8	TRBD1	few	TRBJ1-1	CASSGTAPFSEAFF	TGTGCCAGCAGTGGGACAGCCCCCTTCAGTGAAGCTTTCTTT
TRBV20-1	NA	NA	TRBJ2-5	CSARMDGWQETQYF	TGCAGTGCTAGAATGGACGGATGGCAAGAGACCCAGTACTTC
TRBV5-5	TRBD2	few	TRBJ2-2	CASSSLAGGYANTGELFF	TGTGCCAGCAGTTCACTAGCGGGGGGCTACGCGAACACCGGGGAGCTGTTTTTT
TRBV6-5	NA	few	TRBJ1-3	CASSYSGSAALRNTIYF	TGTGCCAGCAGTTACTCGGGCAGCGCGGCTCTTAGAAACACCATATATTTT
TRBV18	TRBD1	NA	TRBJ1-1	CASSPEGQLNTEAFF	TGTGCCAGCTCACCAGAGGGACAGTTGAACACTGAAGCTTTCTTT
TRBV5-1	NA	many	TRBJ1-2	CASSPGNYGYTF	TGCGCCAGCAGCCCTGGGAACTATGGCTACACCTTC
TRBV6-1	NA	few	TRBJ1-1	CASGQRGVYTEAFF	TGTGCCAGTGGACAGAGAGGGGTGTACACTGAAGCTTTCTTT
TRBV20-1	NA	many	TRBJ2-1	CSEEGPAVNEQFF	TGCAGTGAAGAGGGCCCAGCGGTCAATGAGCAGTTCTTC
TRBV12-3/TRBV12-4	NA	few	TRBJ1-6	CASSSGGEFNSPLHF	TGTGCCAGCAGTTCTGGTGGAGAGTTTAATTCACCCCTCCACTTT